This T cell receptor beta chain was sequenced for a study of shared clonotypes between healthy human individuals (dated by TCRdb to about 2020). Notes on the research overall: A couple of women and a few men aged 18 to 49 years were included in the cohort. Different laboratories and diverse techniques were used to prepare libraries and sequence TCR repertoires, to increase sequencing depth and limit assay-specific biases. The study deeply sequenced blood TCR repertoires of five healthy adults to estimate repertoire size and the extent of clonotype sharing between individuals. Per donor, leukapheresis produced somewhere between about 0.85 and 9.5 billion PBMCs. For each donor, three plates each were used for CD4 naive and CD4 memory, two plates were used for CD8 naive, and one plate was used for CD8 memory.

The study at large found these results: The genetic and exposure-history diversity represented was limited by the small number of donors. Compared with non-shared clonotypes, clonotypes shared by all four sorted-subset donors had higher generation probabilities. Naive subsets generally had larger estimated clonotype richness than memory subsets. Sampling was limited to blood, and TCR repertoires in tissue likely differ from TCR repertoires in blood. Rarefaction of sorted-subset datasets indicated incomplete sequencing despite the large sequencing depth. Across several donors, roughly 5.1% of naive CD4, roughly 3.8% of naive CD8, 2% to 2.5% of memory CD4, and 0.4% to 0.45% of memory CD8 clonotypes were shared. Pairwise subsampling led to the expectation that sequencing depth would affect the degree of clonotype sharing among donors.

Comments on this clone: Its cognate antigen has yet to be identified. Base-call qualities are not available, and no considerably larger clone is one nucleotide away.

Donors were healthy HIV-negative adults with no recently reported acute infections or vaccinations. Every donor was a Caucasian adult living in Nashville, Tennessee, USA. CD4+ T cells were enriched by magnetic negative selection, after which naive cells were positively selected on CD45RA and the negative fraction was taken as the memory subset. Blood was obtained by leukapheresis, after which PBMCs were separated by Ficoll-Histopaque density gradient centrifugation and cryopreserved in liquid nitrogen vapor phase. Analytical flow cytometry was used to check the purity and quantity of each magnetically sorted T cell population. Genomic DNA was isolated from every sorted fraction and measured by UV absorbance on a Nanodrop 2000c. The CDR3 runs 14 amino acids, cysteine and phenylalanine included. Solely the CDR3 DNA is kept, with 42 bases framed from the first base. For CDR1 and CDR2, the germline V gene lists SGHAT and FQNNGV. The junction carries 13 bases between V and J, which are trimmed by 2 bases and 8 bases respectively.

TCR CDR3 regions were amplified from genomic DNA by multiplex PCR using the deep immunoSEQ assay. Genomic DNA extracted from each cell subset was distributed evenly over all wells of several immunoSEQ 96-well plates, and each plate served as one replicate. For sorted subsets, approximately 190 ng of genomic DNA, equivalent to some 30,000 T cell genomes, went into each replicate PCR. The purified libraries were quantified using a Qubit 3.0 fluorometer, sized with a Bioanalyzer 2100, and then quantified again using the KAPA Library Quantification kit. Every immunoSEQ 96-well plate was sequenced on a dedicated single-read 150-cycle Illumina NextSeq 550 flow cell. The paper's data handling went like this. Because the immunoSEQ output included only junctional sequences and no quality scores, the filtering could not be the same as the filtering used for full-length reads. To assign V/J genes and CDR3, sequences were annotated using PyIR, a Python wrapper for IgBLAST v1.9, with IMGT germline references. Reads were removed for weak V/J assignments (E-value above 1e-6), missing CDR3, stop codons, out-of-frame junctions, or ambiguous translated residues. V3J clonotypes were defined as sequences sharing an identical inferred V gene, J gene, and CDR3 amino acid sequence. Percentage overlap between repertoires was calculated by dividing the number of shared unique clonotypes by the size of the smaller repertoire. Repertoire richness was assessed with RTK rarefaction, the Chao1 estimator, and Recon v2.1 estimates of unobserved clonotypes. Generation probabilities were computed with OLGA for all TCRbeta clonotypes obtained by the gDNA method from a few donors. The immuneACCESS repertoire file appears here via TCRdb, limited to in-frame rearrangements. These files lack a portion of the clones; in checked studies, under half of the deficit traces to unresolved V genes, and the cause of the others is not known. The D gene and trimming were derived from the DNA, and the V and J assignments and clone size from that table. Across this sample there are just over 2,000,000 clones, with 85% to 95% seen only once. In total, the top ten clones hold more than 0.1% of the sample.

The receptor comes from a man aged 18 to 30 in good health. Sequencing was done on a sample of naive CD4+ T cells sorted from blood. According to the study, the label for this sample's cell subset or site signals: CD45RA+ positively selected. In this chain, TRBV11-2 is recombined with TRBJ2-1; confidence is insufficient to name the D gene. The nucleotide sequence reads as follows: TGTGCCAGCAGCTTACAAGTGGGGTTGGATGAGCAGTTCTTC. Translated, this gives CASSLQVGLDEQFF.